These T cell receptor beta chains were read from a single sample in a study of blood T cell repertoires in COVID-19. The assay was immunoSEQ multiplex PCR, and TCRdb's table has in-frame clones only and misses some. The profile shows about 20,000 clones, approximately 90% of them singletons. The source material was peripheral blood. The origin of the receptors is a woman aged 55-69 years with active COVID-19. The CDR3 runs from the conserved cysteine through the conserved F or W.

j_gene: TRBJ1-1; v_gene: TRBV18; CDR3aa: CASSSASNTEAFF
j_gene: TRBJ2-1; v_gene: TRBV5-1; CDR3aa: CASNSGDSYNEQFF
j_gene: TRBJ1-1; v_gene: TRBV2; CDR3aa: CASRELGLANTEAFF
j_gene: TRBJ2-3; v_gene: TRBV5-1; CDR3aa: CASSWSGGAADTQYF
j_gene: TRBJ1-5; v_gene: TRBV6-1; CDR3aa: CASSEGGPNQPQHF
j_gene: TRBJ1-2; v_gene: TRBV5-6; CDR3aa: CASSLEGTGGYGYTF
j_gene: TRBJ1-2; v_gene: TRBV9; CDR3aa: CASSVAKRGGGYTF
j_gene: TRBJ1-1; v_gene: TRBV5-1; CDR3aa: CASSLAGQGWKNTEAFF
j_gene: TRBJ2-7; v_gene: TRBV5-6; CDR3aa: CASSLIQLGPYEQYF
j_gene: TRBJ1-5; v_gene: TRBV15; CDR3aa: CATSVWGVRAVSNQPQHF
j_gene: TRBJ2-7; v_gene: TRBV28; CDR3aa: CASKLAGGSSYEQYF
j_gene: TRBJ1-2; v_gene: TRBV9; CDR3aa: CASSSSLGQGLGGYTF
j_gene: TRBJ2-7; v_gene: TRBV7-6; CDR3aa: CASSFGTGAYEQYF
j_gene: TRBJ2-1; v_gene: TRBV5-5; CDR3aa: CASSRQGNANEQFF
j_gene: TRBJ2-2; v_gene: TRBV18; CDR3aa: CASSHRQETNTGELFF
j_gene: TRBJ2-5; v_gene: TRBV10-1; CDR3aa: CASSEIVGGVETQYF
j_gene: TRBJ2-3; v_gene: TRBV29-1; CDR3aa: CSVVGFSDRTDTQYF
j_gene: TRBJ1-1; v_gene: TRBV4-1; CDR3aa: CASSRGWGEYTEAFF
j_gene: TRBJ1-3; v_gene: TRBV5-6; CDR3aa: CASSLGGFGGTIYF
j_gene: TRBJ1-2; v_gene: TRBV5-4; CDR3aa: CASSLGQGSRGGYTF
j_gene: TRBJ1-5; v_gene: TRBV2; CDR3aa: CASSEAGGKGNQPQHF
j_gene: TRBJ2-7; v_gene: TRBV7-9; CDR3aa: CASSLDSSYEQYF
j_gene: TRBJ1-4; v_gene: TRBV12-3/TRBV12-4; CDR3aa: CASSLKAGKLFF
j_gene: TRBJ2-7; v_gene: TRBV27; CDR3aa: CASSLSPVASYEQYF
j_gene: TRBJ2-7; v_gene: TRBV5-1; CDR3aa: CASSRDSFSYEQYF
j_gene: TRBJ1-6; v_gene: TRBV3-1/TRBV3-2; CDR3aa: CASSTLGYSPLHF
j_gene: TRBJ1-2; v_gene: TRBV2; CDR3aa: CASRSQGNLLGYTF
j_gene: TRBJ1-5; v_gene: TRBV6-6; CDR3aa: CASTEAGEPQHF
j_gene: TRBJ2-2; v_gene: TRBV27; CDR3aa: CASSWTGYGTGELFF
j_gene: TRBJ2-5; v_gene: TRBV6-6; CDR3aa: CASGRGQETQYF
j_gene: TRBJ1-1; v_gene: TRBV5-1; CDR3aa: CASKMGTGGSTEAFF
j_gene: TRBJ1-6; v_gene: TRBV7-8; CDR3aa: CASSHPRGSPWNSPLHF
j_gene: TRBJ1-6; v_gene: TRBV2; CDR3aa: CASRGVGTEPNSPLHF
j_gene: TRBJ1-2; v_gene: TRBV12-3/TRBV12-4; CDR3aa: CASSPGTGTYTF
j_gene: TRBJ2-3; v_gene: TRBV6-5; CDR3aa: CASSPGAGTDTQYF
j_gene: TRBJ1-5; v_gene: TRBV2; CDR3aa: CASSAERDGQPQHF
j_gene: TRBJ1-1; v_gene: TRBV9; CDR3aa: CASSPTRGRYTEAFF
j_gene: TRBJ2-5; v_gene: TRBV5-6; CDR3aa: CASSFRLAGAPETQYF
j_gene: TRBJ2-2; v_gene: TRBV19; CDR3aa: CASKTGANTGELFF
j_gene: TRBJ1-1; v_gene: TRBV3-1/TRBV3-2; CDR3aa: CASSQWGGAEAFF
j_gene: TRBJ1-2; v_gene: TRBV3-1/TRBV3-2; CDR3aa: CASSPFGGATFYGYTF
j_gene: TRBJ2-1; v_gene: TRBV3-1/TRBV3-2; CDR3aa: CASSQDHRIAAKQFF
j_gene: TRBJ1-1; v_gene: TRBV11-2; CDR3aa: CASSLGGTLNTEAFF
j_gene: TRBJ2-2; v_gene: TRBV3-1/TRBV3-2; CDR3aa: CASSQYGELFF
j_gene: TRBJ2-7; v_gene: TRBV6-5; CDR3aa: CASTRQSSYEQYF
j_gene: TRBJ1-2; v_gene: TRBV9; CDR3aa: CASSADSSSYGYTF
j_gene: TRBJ1-6; v_gene: TRBV6-5; CDR3aa: CASSRGQDNSPLHF
j_gene: TRBJ2-2; v_gene: TRBV27; CDR3aa: CASRRQGGTGELFF
j_gene: TRBJ2-5; v_gene: TRBV4-1; CDR3aa: CASSQDGGVQETQYF
j_gene: TRBJ1-2; v_gene: TRBV11-2; CDR3aa: CASNPWFGQVYGYTF
j_gene: TRBJ1-2; v_gene: TRBV19; CDR3aa: CASCGVTILGYTF
j_gene: TRBJ1-1; v_gene: TRBV5-1; CDR3aa: CASSLAGTGAAEAFF